The entry that follows covers one TCR beta chain sequence. An end of the junction differs from the germline gene, which may be a read error. The sample originates from a study of blood T cell repertoires in COVID-19. Study-wide background: Some COVID-19 samples were acute and others convalescent; all came from the United States, Italy and Spain. T cells, B-cell-depleted T cells, or PBMCs provided the cDNA or gDNA that served as material.

Original data processing: Amplification with reference gene primers provided the estimates of nucleated cell counts. This table comes from immunoSEQ multiplex PCR, and its TCRdb copy is limited to in-frame clones, with some not included. V, J and clone size are taken as reported in that table, and D and trimming were inferred from the DNA itself. The sample shows about 170,000 clones, around 80% of them seen only once. Germline V lookup: CDR1 SGHTA, CDR2 FQGNSA. CDR3 size: 20 residues. The J gene is TRBJ2-1, the V gene TRBV7-2, with 8 nucleotides matching TRBD1. Sequencing was performed on peripheral blood. This receptor was taken from a woman older than 75 with acute or convalescent COVID-19. CDR3 nucleotide sequence: TGTGCCAGCAGCCTAGCCGGGACAGGAGCCGCCCCGAGCTCCTACAATGAGCAGTTCTTC. It yields the protein CASSLAGTGAAPSSYNEQFF.